This T cell receptor beta chain derives from a study of beta chain features in type 1 diabetes. Study outcomes and limitations: There was no resolution here of whether HLA type influences TCRB rearrangement. High-TCR-expressing cells could be over-represented by cDNA sequencing.

The authors reverse transcribed all of the isolated RNA, so sequencing captured expressed TCRB transcripts. Libraries were prepared by immunoSEQ multiplex PCR; TCRdb keeps only in-frame clonotypes and omits some of them. This sample has about 370,000 clones; more than 12% occur once, and the top ten carry about 0.018%. A word on this clone: The antigen remains undetermined.

V lost 3 bases, J lost 5 bases, and 14 bases lay in between. The CDR3 consists of 13 residues. Germline loops: CDR1 GTSNPN, CDR2 SVGIG (reference sequence). The rearrangement links TRBV30 to TRBJ2-7; TRBD1 is a possible D gene (6 bases). Sequencing was carried out using naive CD4+ T cells from blood. The receptor's source is a woman between 18 and 29 years old in good health. Here the CDR3 DNA reads TGTGCCTGGAGGGATGGGACACACCACGAGCAGTACTTC. This encodes CAWRDGTHHEQYF.